This entry lists 3 T cell receptor beta chains sequenced from one sample in a study of blood T cell repertoires in COVID-19. The data were produced by immunoSEQ multiplex PCR, yet TCRdb's version contains in-frame clones alone and is incomplete. The data hold approximately 40,000 clones, with 80% to 95% observed a single time. The sample taken for sequencing was peripheral blood. These receptors were taken from a woman older than 75 with acute or convalescent COVID-19.

V gene TRBV7-2 combines with J gene TRBJ1-6; D is undetermined. Germline V gene sequence: CDR1 SGHTA, CDR2 FQGNSA. The CDR3 consists of 12 residues. V was pared by 7 bases and J by 6 bases, with 7 bases between. The CDR3 DNA reads TGTGCCAGCACGGAGCTTAATTCACCCCTCCACTTT. This encodes CASTELNSPLHF.

By its share, this clone is medium-sized (0.01 to 0.1%). This rearrangement joins TRBV2 to TRBJ2-7; D remains unclear. The length of the CDR3 is 15 residues. CDR1 and CDR2 from the germline V gene are SNHLY and FYNNEI. V lost 7 bases and J lost 4, with 20 bases in between. The CDR3 DNA reads as TGTGCCAGCAATTCGAACGCCGAGGTAGCTTACGAGCAGTACTTC. Amino acid sequence: CASNSNAEVAYEQYF. The variable domain in full, with the rest retrieved from reference TRBV2 and TRBJ2-7, is EPEVTQTPSHQVTQMGQEVILRCVPISNHLYFYWYRQILGQKVEFLVSFYNNEISEKSEIFDDQFSVERPDGSNFTLKIRSTKLEDSAMYFCASNSNAEVAYEQYFGPGTRLTVT.

This sequence joins TRBV11-1 and TRBJ2-7; a possible D gene is TRBD1 (6 bases). Germline values: CDR1 SGHAT, CDR2 FQDESV (reference sequence). Trimming removed 3 bases at V and 4 bases at J, with 10 bases between. The CDR3 totals 13 residues. CDR3 amino acids: CASSFSRGYEQYF. The DNA of the CDR3 is TGTGCCAGCAGCTTCTCGAGGGGGTACGAGCAGTACTTC.